This is a list of T cell receptor beta chains from one sample in a study of T-cell reconstitution after alpha-beta-depleted transplantation in children. One entry per CDR3 protein, called by TCRdb with MiXCR from the PCR reads. The table has approximately 800,000 distinct CDR3 sequences, roughly 16% seen once. The sample was PBMCs, mostly from graft donor cells, taken 360 days after TCRalphabeta/CD19-depleted stem cell transplant. The receptors shown here come from a male patient between 10 and 17 years old who had a stem cell transplant for acute lymphoblastic leukemia, so the T cells may come from the graft donor. CDR3s include the opening cysteine and the closing phenylalanine or tryptophan. The order of the fields is J gene, clone size, D gene, V gene, CDR3 protein, CDR3 DNA. The D gene is left open where the match is weak. A clone size is listed for some rows: how often the clone was seen (once, few, many), or a class if it is expanded.

TRBJ2-4	NA	TRBD2	TRBV29-1	CSAEGLAKNMQYF	TGCAGCGCGGAGGGACTAGCCAAAAACATGCAGTACTTC
TRBJ2-1	few	NA	TRBV5-1	CASSLGQNEQFF	TGCGCCAGCAGCTTGGGACAGAATGAGCAGTTCTTC
TRBJ2-1	few	TRBD2	TRBV4-1	CASSQDPRTSGGSYNEQFF	TGCGCCAGCAGCCAAGATCCTCGGACTAGCGGGGGGTCCTACAATGAGCAGTTCTTC
TRBJ2-5	NA	NA	TRBV29-1	CSVELRLAETQYF	TGCAGCGTTGAACTTCGGCTAGCAGAGACCCAGTACTTC
TRBJ1-2	NA	NA	TRBV24-1	CATSDAGTPSGYTF	TGTGCCACCAGTGATGCCGGGACACCGAGTGGCTACACCTTC
TRBJ2-1	NA	TRBD2	TRBV5-1	CASSLRGRTGNEQFF	TGCGCCAGCAGCTTGCGCGGGAGAACTGGTAATGAGCAGTTCTTC
TRBJ2-1	NA	TRBD2	TRBV4-1	CASSQDTGLAEYNEQFF	TGCGCCAGCAGCCAAGATACCGGACTAGCGGAGTACAATGAGCAGTTCTTC
TRBJ1-4	NA	NA	TRBV4-2	CASSQANRVPNEKLFF	TGTGCCAGCAGCCAAGCGAACAGGGTCCCTAATGAAAAACTGTTTTTT
TRBJ1-1	NA	TRBD1	TRBV27	CASSLSTGAKTEAFF	TGTGCCAGCAGTTTATCGACAGGGGCGAAGACTGAAGCTTTCTTT
TRBJ2-5	NA	NA	TRBV7-9	CASSLEDGETQYF	TGTGCCAGCAGCTTAGAGGATGGGGAGACCCAGTACTTC
TRBJ2-7	NA	NA	TRBV9	CANSVEPSRLYEQYF	TGTGCCAACAGCGTAGAGCCTAGTCGCCTCTACGAGCAGTACTTC
TRBJ2-7	many	TRBD1	TRBV12-3/TRBV12-4	CASSEWTGFEQYF	TGTGCCAGCAGTGAATGGACAGGGTTCGAGCAGTACTTC
TRBJ1-1	once	TRBD1	TRBV15	CATSRDRGTQGILEAFF	TGTGCCACCAGCAGAGATCGGGGGACACAGGGGATACTTGAAGCTTTCTTT
TRBJ2-1	NA	NA	TRBV4-1	CASSQDRQGYNEQFF	TGCGCCAGCAGCCAAGATAGGCAGGGGTACAATGAGCAGTTCTTC
TRBJ2-2	many	TRBD2	TRBV20-1	CSARDGNLAGGNTGELFF	TGCAGTGCTAGAGATGGGAACCTAGCGGGAGGAAACACCGGGGAGCTGTTTTTT
TRBJ1-1	many	NA	TRBV12-3/TRBV12-4	CASTPWIEAFF	TGTGCCAGCACCCCTTGGATTGAAGCTTTCTTT
TRBJ1-3	many	TRBD1	TRBV20-1	CSASRRGAGNTIYF	TGCAGTGCTAGCCGCAGGGGGGCTGGAAACACCATATATTTT
TRBJ2-1	few	TRBD2	TRBV5-1	CASSPLRTSDLIPSYNEQFF	TGCGCCAGCAGCCCTCTCCGGACTAGCGACTTGATTCCCTCCTACAATGAGCAGTTCTTC
TRBJ2-1	few	NA	TRBV3-1	CASSQEGAVSSYNEQFF	TGTGCCAGCAGCCAAGAGGGGGCGGTCAGCTCCTACAATGAGCAGTTCTTC
TRBJ2-2	few	TRBD1	TRBV9	CASSVAQGANTGELFF	TGTGCCAGCAGCGTAGCCCAGGGGGCGAACACCGGGGAGCTGTTTTTT
TRBJ2-2	few	NA	TRBV4-1	CASSQDGGTNTGELFF	TGCGCCAGCAGCCAAGATGGCGGGACGAACACCGGGGAGCTGTTTTTT
TRBJ1-1	NA	TRBD1	TRBV19	CASRLGQVETFF	TGTGCCAGTAGGCTCGGACAGGTGGAAACTTTCTTT
TRBJ2-7	few	NA	TRBV29-1	CSVVQGSYEQYF	TGCAGCGTTGTACAGGGCTCCTACGAGCAGTACTTC
TRBJ2-2	few	TRBD2	TRBV27	CASSFSGTRSGELFF	TGTGCCAGCAGCTTCTCCGGGACTAGATCCGGGGAGCTGTTTTTT
TRBJ2-7	few	NA	TRBV7-9	CASSPGLGTAYEQYF	TGTGCCAGCAGCCCTGGTTTGGGGACGGCTTACGAGCAGTACTTC
TRBJ2-6	few	NA	TRBV20-1	CSARRKTLEDRVGANVLTF	TGCAGTGCTAGACGTAAAACTCTGGAGGATAGGGTTGGGGCCAACGTCCTGACTTTC
TRBJ1-5	NA	NA	TRBV7-2	CASSPHARRSNQPQHF	TGTGCCAGCAGCCCCCATGCCCGAAGGAGCAATCAGCCCCAGCATTTT
TRBJ2-2	many	NA	TRBV11-3	CASSSFRGLHGELFF	TGTGCCAGCAGCTCTTTCAGGGGACTCCACGGGGAGCTGTTTTTT
TRBJ2-7	NA	NA	TRBV20-1	CSARSPQPQYF	TGCAGTGCTCGGTCCCCGCAGCCACAGTACTTC
TRBJ2-1	many	NA	TRBV10-3	CAAQRDVAGNNEQFF	TGTGCCGCCCAAAGGGACGTCGCGGGCAACAATGAGCAGTTCTTC
TRBJ1-2	NA	NA	TRBV30	CAWTGPMVYGYTF	TGTGCCTGGACGGGACCCATGGTCTATGGCTACACCTTC
TRBJ1-1	NA	NA	TRBV9	CASSVAPTRNTEAFF	TGTGCCAGCAGCGTAGCTCCGACGAGGAACACTGAAGCTTTCTTT
TRBJ2-1	few	TRBD2	TRBV29-1	CSVEDSGAHYNEQFF	TGCAGCGTTGAGGATAGCGGGGCCCACTACAATGAGCAGTTCTTC
TRBJ2-7	few	TRBD2	TRBV29-1	CSVVRREGHTIYEQYF	TGCAGCGTTGTAAGGCGGGAGGGTCACACAATCTACGAGCAGTACTTC
TRBJ2-1	once	TRBD2	TRBV3-1	CASDSGLAGGNEQFF	TGTGCCAGTGACAGCGGACTAGCGGGAGGTAATGAGCAGTTCTTC
TRBJ2-4	few	NA	TRBV6-5	CASSYYPQGSAKNIQYF	TGTGCCAGCAGTTACTATCCCCAGGGTTCCGCCAAAAACATTCAGTACTTC
TRBJ2-3	few	NA	TRBV3-1	CASSPLERAITDTQYF	TGTGCCAGCAGCCCACTGGAGAGGGCGATCACAGATACGCAGTATTTT
TRBJ2-7	NA	TRBD1	TRBV4-1	CASSQPRQGREQYF	TGCGCCAGCAGCCAACCCCGACAGGGGAGGGAGCAGTACTTC
TRBJ2-1	NA	NA	TRBV18	CASSPGAGNEQFF	TGTGCCAGCTCACCGGGAGCCGGCAATGAGCAGTTCTTC
TRBJ2-5	once	TRBD2	TRBV13	CASSLTGLAEETQYF	TGTGCCAGCAGCTTAACGGGACTAGCGGAAGAGACCCAGTACTTC
TRBJ1-6	few	TRBD1	TRBV20-1	CSARLWAGGNSPLHF	TGCAGTGCTAGACTCTGGGCAGGGGGTAACTCACCCCTCCACTTT
TRBJ1-1	many	TRBD1	TRBV5-1	CASSSGTGGGTEAFF	TGCGCCAGCAGCTCTGGGACAGGGGGTGGCACTGAAGCTTTCTTT
TRBJ1-1	few	NA	TRBV2	CASRNLQGGWNTEAFF	TGTGCCAGCAGAAATCTACAGGGCGGGTGGAACACTGAAGCTTTCTTT